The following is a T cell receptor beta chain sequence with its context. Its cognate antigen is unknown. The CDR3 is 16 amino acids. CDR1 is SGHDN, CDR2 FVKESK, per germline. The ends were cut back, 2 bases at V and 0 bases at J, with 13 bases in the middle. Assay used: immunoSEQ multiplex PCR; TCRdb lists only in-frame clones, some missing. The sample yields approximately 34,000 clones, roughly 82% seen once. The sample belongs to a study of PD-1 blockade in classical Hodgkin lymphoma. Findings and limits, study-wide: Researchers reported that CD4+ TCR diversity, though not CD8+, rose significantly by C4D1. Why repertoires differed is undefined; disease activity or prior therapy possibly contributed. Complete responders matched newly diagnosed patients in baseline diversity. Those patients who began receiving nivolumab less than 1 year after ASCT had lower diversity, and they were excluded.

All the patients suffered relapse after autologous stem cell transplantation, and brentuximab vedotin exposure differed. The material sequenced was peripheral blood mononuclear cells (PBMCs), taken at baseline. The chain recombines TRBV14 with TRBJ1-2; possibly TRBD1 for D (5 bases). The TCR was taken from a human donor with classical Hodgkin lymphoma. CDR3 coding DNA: TGTGCCAGCAGCCAACGTGTCACAGGCCCTAACTATGGCTACACCTTC. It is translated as CASSQRVTGPNYGYTF.